This TCR beta chain was identified during a study of Ad26.COV2.S vaccination and SARS-CoV-2 variants. Study overall: Ad26.COV2.S was injected intramuscularly once or twice, 56 days apart. Study-level points and caveats: Substantial breadth in spike-specific CD8+ and CD4+ T cell responses was reportedly seen after vaccination. Total responses of T cells may have been underestimated by the analyses of TCR breadth and depth.

Data came from immunoSEQ multiplex PCR; TCRdb stores just in-frame clones and leaves some out. Seen here are about 680,000 clones, roughly nine tenths observed once, and the top ten hold approximately 1.5%. This clone has a single count. The antigen is not known. CDR3 length equals 12 residues. Treatment denoted: roughly 20 received Ad26.COV2.S at low or high dose, single or two shots; about five received placebo; per-sample allocation not given. Day 63 after the first vaccine or placebo injection was the time point for sampling. Vaccination used an Ad26 vector expressing Wuhan-strain SARS-CoV-2 spike.

The sequence was collected from a person aged 18-60 years who received the Ad26.COV2.S COVID-19 vaccine or a placebo. Specimen: peripheral blood, collected in a trial of Ad26.COV2.S vaccine versus placebo. J is TRBJ2-7 and V is TRBV21-1; the DNA was not compared with TRBD2, the D call given in the table. TRBV21-1 is a known pseudogene. Here the CDR3 DNA reads TGTGCCAGCAGCCGGGAGGGGGACGAGCAGTACTTC. This codes for CASSREGDEQYF.